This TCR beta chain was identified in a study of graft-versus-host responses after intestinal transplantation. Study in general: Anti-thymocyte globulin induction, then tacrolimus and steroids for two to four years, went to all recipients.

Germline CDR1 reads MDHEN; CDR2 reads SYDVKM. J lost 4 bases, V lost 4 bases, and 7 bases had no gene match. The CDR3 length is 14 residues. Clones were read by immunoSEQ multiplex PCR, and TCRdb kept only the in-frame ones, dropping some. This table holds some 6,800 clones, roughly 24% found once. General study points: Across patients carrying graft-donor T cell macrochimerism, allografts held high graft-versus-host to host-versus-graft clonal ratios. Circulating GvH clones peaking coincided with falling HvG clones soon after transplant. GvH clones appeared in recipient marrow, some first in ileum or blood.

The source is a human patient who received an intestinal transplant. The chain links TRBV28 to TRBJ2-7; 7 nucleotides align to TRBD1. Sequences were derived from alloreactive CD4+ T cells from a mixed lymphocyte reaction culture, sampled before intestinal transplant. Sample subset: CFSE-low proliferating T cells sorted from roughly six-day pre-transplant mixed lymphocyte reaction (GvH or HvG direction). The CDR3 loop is CASSWPGQPYEQYF. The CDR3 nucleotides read TGTGCCAGCAGTTGGCCGGGACAGCCGTACGAGCAGTACTTC.